This entry features one T cell receptor beta chain sequence. Its antigen is still unknown. This sample is part of a study of cytomegalovirus exposure and HLA in healthy donors. The study, taken as a whole, reports: In a later analysis, TCR beta V- and J-gene trimming was associated with a missense DCLRE1C variant. The sole available immune exposure information was CMV serostatus. Compared with the approximately 670-donor mean, an Asian-associated ancestry cluster reportedly had fewer N-insertions, according to a later analysis.

The CDR3 extends over 17 amino acids. Germline V gene sequence: CDR1 SNHLY, CDR2 FYNNEI. Trimming cost V 3 bases and J 0 bases; bases outside gene matches: 7. PCR amplification relied on 60 Vbeta primers (plus 13 Jbeta primers). The assay was immunoSEQ multiplex PCR, and TCRdb's table has in-frame clones only and misses some. The repertoire has about 140,000 clones, 66% of them found once; the top ten carry 6.5%. The specimen sequenced was PBMCs. The chain couples TRBV2 to TRBJ2-2; 7 bases map to TRBD2. This sequence was found in a woman between 55 and 75 years old in good health and CMV-seronegative. This CDR3 is CASSDRVLAANTGELFF. In DNA, the CDR3 is TGTGCCAGCAGTGATAGGGTGCTAGCGGCGAACACCGGGGAGCTGTTTTTT.